The 26 T cell receptor beta chains below all came from one sample that was sequenced in a study of blood T cell repertoires in COVID-19. Using immunoSEQ multiplex PCR, the repertoire was profiled, and TCRdb retains in-frame clones only, with some absent. The profile shows around 400,000 clones, over 75% of them singletons. The sample consisted of PBMCs or T cells enriched from blood (not recorded which). The receptors come from a woman under 30 who had been exposed to COVID-19.

The DNA of the CDR3 is TGTGCCAGCAGCGCAACAGGAACACATCAGCCCCAGCATTTT. Its translation is CASSATGTHQPQHF. J is TRBJ1-5 and V is TRBV9; possibly TRBD1 for D (5 bases). The V gene's germline CDR1 is SGDLS and CDR2 YYNGEE. The CDR3 extends over 14 amino acids. The ends were cut back, 3 bases at V and 5 bases at J, with 12 bases in the middle.

The CDR3 nucleotides read TGTGCCAGCAGGACGGGACAGCTGAGCGGGCCCCAGCATTTT. Translating it yields CASRTGQLSGPQHF. The chain uses TRBV28 and TRBJ1-5; TRBD1 matches at 7 bases. CDR1 is MDHEN and CDR2 is SYDVKM in the germline V gene. The CDR3 is made up of 14 amino acids. V lost 6 bases, J lost 9 bases, and 11 bases stayed unmatched.

V and J are TRBV5-1 and TRBJ2-7; tentatively, D is TRBD1 (6 bases). Between the trimmed V and J ends, which lost 2 bases and 3 bases, there was a span of 12 bases. CDR1 is SGHRS and CDR2 is YFSETQ in the germline V gene. This CDR3 is built from 14 residues. The CDR3 here is CASSFTGSFYEQYF. The CDR3, as DNA: TGCGCCAGCAGCTTCACAGGGAGTTTCTACGAGCAGTACTTC.

The V gene is TRBV6-1, the J gene TRBJ1-2, with 7 nucleotides matching TRBD1. Trimming took 0 bases from V and 4 from J; bases not matched to a gene: 8. The CDR3 sequence is 16 residues long. Germline CDR1 MNHNS, CDR2 SASEGT. Here the CDR3 DNA reads TGTGCCAGCAGTGAAGCTACACTGACAGGGATCTATGGCTACACCTTC. This codes for CASSEATLTGIYGYTF.

This clone came up once. CDR3 sequence: CASSSHPNYGYTF. The CDR3 region has the DNA TGTGCCAGCAGTTCACACCCTAACTATGGCTACACCTTC. The chain combines TRBV28 with TRBJ1-2; no reliable D call. The CDR3 is 13 residues long. The germline CDR1 and CDR2 sequences are MDHEN and SYDVKM. V shed 4 bases and J shed 0 bases, with 6 bases lying between them.

The gene calls are TRBV19 and TRBJ1-5; D unresolved. Germline-derived CDR1 and CDR2 are LNHDA and SQIVND (reference sequence). The CDR3 has 14 amino acids. The V gene lost 7 bases and the J gene lost 0 bases, with 10 bases spanning the gap. CDR3: CASNGLYSNQPQHF. The CDR3 DNA follows: TGTGCCAGTAACGGACTTTATAGCAATCAGCCCCAGCATTTT.

The chain is built from TRBV4-3 and TRBJ2-6; D is possibly TRBD1 (6 bases). From germline, CDR1 is LGHNA and CDR2 YSLEER. V was pared by 1 base and J by 0 bases, with 13 bases between. The CDR3 has 18 residues. CDR3 loop: CASSQGTASRSGANVLTF. In DNA, the CDR3 is TGCGCCAGCAGCCAAGGGACAGCGAGCCGCTCTGGGGCCAACGTCCTGACTTTC.

This chain connects TRBV12-5 to TRBJ2-2; 7 nucleotides match TRBD1. This CDR3 spans 15 amino acids. V shed 2 bases, J shed 1 base, and the junction held 1 base outside the gene matches. Germline V gene data show CDR1 as LGHNT and CDR2 as FRNRAP. The CDR3: CASGLRTGNTGELFF. DNA for the CDR3: TGTGCTAGTGGTTTGAGGACAGGGAACACCGGGGAGCTGTTTTTT.

The CDR3 protein is CASSPLGTGDKETQYF. CDR3 in DNA: TGTGCCAGCAGCCCATTGGGGACAGGGGATAAAGAGACCCAGTACTTC. The chain carries TRBV11-2 and TRBJ2-5, with 10 nucleotides matching TRBD1. The germline V gene encodes CDR1 SGHAT and CDR2 FQNNGV. This CDR3 has 16 residues. With 5 bases clipped from V and 3 bases from J, the junction kept 9 bases outside the gene matches.

The chain has TRBV7-9 and TRBJ2-7; TRBD2 matches 15 bases. Germline-derived CDR1 and CDR2 are SEHNR and FQNEAQ (reference sequence). The CDR3 totals 16 residues. J was trimmed by 3 bases and V by 3 bases; bases with no gene match: 3. The CDR3 sequence is CASSFLGLAGGYEQYF. In nucleotides, the CDR3 is TGTGCCAGCAGCTTCTTGGGACTAGCGGGAGGCTACGAGCAGTACTTC.

V is TRBV28 and J is TRBJ1-1; D is possibly TRBD1 (5 bases). The V gene lost 6 bases and the J gene lost 0 bases, with 5 bases spanning the gap. This CDR3 has 12 residues. Germline CDR1 MDHEN, CDR2 SYDVKM. The CDR3 DNA sequence: TGTGCCAGCAGGGACATGAACACTGAAGCTTTCTTT. This translates into CASRDMNTEAFF.

The genes are TRBV19 and TRBJ2-3; weak D call: TRBD2 (6 bases). The CDR3 loop spans 14 amino acids. The germline V gene encodes CDR1 LNHDA and CDR2 SQIVND (reference sequence). The V end was cut by 3 bases, the J end by 4 bases, with 11 bases between. The DNA for the CDR3 is TGTGCCAGTAGTATTGTGGGGACTCCAGATACGCAGTATTTT. Translation gives CASSIVGTPDTQYF. Full variable domain (outside the CDR3, taken from reference TRBV19 and TRBJ2-3): DGGITQSPKYLFRKEGQNVTLSCEQNLNHDAMYWYRQDPGQGLRLIYYSQIVNDFQKGDIAEGYSVSREKKESFPLTVTSAQKNPTAFYLCASSIVGTPDTQYFGPGTRLTVL.

The rearrangement uses TRBV18 and TRBJ1-1, with 8 bases that match TRBD1. Germline trimming cut 5 bases from V and 4 bases from J; bases unmatched to any gene: 3. This CDR3 region has 13 residues. Germline CDR1 KGHSH, CDR2 LQKENI. The CDR3 here is CASSSDRATEAFF. CDR3 nucleotide sequence: TGTGCCAGCTCATCGGACAGGGCCACTGAAGCTTTCTTT. The entire variable domain, with the rest obtained from reference TRBV18 and TRBJ1-1, is as follows: NAGVMQNPRHLVRRRGQEARLRCSPMKGHSHVYWYRQLPEEGLKFMVYLQKENIIDESGMPKERFSAEFPKEGPSILRIQQVVRGDSAAYFCASSSDRATEAFFGQGTRLTVV.

This clone was found a few times. The chain recombines TRBV29-1 with TRBJ1-3; possibly TRBD1 for D (6 bases). The V gene lost 7 bases and the J gene lost 4 bases, with 11 bases spanning the gap. Germline V gene data show CDR1 as SQVTM and CDR2 as ANQGSEA. The CDR3 contains 12 residues. The CDR3 region has the DNA TGCAGCGCACAGGGCTCCGGAAACACCATATATTTT. Its translation is CSAQGSGNTIYF.

The chain joins TRBV2 to TRBJ2-5; the match to TRBD1 covers 8 bases. The junction had 9 bases not matched to a gene; V was cut back by 7 bases and J by 5 bases. CDR1 is SNHLY and CDR2 is FYNNEI in the germline V gene. The CDR3 loop spans 14 amino acids. The CDR3 bases are TGTGCCAGCAACCCGGGACAGGTTGTGGAGACCCAGTACTTC. As protein: CASNPGQVVETQYF.

The gene calls are TRBV7-2 and TRBJ1-5; D may be TRBD1 (6 bases). Germline CDR1 SGHTA, CDR2 FQGNSA. V lost 2 bases, J lost 6 bases, and 14 bases lay in between. The CDR3 consists of 15 residues. The CDR3 is CASSLLAGEGQPQHF. CDR3 nucleotides: TGTGCCAGCAGCTTACTGGCAGGGGAGGGTCAGCCCCAGCATTTT.

V and J are TRBV4-2 and TRBJ2-1; perhaps TRBD2 as D (6 bases). There are 13 residues in the CDR3. V gave up 0 bases and J gave up 9 bases, with 9 bases separating them. CDR1 is LGHNA, CDR2 YNFKEQ, per germline. CDR3 DNA: TGTGCCAGCAGCCAAGATACGGGAGTTGAGCAGTTCTTC. Translation: CASSQDTGVEQFF.

The rearrangement links TRBV3-1 (or the pseudogene TRBV3-2) to TRBJ1-2; D is unclear. Germline V gene lookup returns CDR1 LGHDT and CDR2 YNNKEL (reference sequence). This CDR3 has 12 amino acids. The V end lost 2 bases, the J end lost 4 bases, and 5 bases lay between the germline ends. The CDR3 DNA follows: TGTGCCAGCAGCCAAAATAGCTATGGCTACACCTTC. Amino acids: CASSQNSYGYTF.

This chain links TRBV3-1 (or the pseudogene TRBV3-2) with TRBJ2-2; D ambiguous. V was shortened by 5 bases and J by 1 base, with 8 bases between the two germline ends. CDR3 length equals 14 residues. Germline loops: CDR1 LGHDT, CDR2 YNNKEL (reference sequence). The CDR3 loop reads CASSSAGNTGELFF. The DNA of the CDR3 is TGTGCCAGCAGCTCCGCAGGGAACACCGGGGAGCTGTTTTTT.

Within the sample, this clone is medium-sized. J is TRBJ1-3 and V is TRBV4-2, with TRBD1 as a possible D gene (5 bases). V gave up 1 base and J gave up 2 bases, with 15 bases separating them. Germline CDR1 and CDR2: LGHNA and YNFKEQ. The CDR3 runs to 17 residues. CDR3 in amino acids: CASSQVYRGGTGNTIYF. The CDR3, as DNA: TGTGCCAGCAGCCAAGTGTACCGGGGGGGAACTGGAAACACCATATATTTT.

This rearrangement joins TRBV3-1 (or the pseudogene TRBV3-2) to TRBJ2-3; 9 bases line up with TRBD1. Unmatched junction bases numbered 10, after V lost 1 base and J lost 2 bases. Germline loops: CDR1 LGHDT, CDR2 YNNKEL (reference sequence). This CDR3 is 18 amino acids long. The CDR3 sequence is CASSQVLITGGLTDTQYF. Here the CDR3 DNA reads TGTGCCAGCAGCCAAGTGCTCATTACAGGGGGCCTCACAGATACGCAGTATTTT.

This chain connects TRBV14 to TRBJ1-2; D not resolved. The CDR3 sequence is 14 residues long. The germline V gene encodes CDR1 SGHDN and CDR2 FVKESK. Between the trimmed V and J ends, which lost 0 bases and 8 bases, there was a span of 13 bases. DNA of the CDR3: TGTGCCAGCAGCCAAGAATCGAACCGGGAAGGCTACACCTTC. Its translation: CASSQESNREGYTF. Combining the CDR3 with reference TRBV14 and TRBJ1-2 gives the whole variable domain EAGVTQFPSHSVIEKGQTVTLRCDPISGHDNLYWYRRVMGKEIKFLLHFVKESKQDESGMPNNRFLAERTGGTYSTLKVQPAELEDSGVYFCASSQESNREGYTFGSGTRLTVV.

V usage is TRBV6-2 or TRBV6-3 and J usage is TRBJ2-7; 10 nucleotides line up with TRBD2. Germline CDR1 reads MNHEY; CDR2 reads SVGEGT. The CDR3 sequence is 15 residues long. V dropped 4 bases and J dropped 1; count of bases not matched to a gene: 4. In nucleotides, the CDR3 is TGTGCCAGCAGTTCGGGTAGCGGGAGGTCCTACGAGCAGTACTTC. This sequence encodes CASSSGSGRSYEQYF.

This chain connects TRBV20-1 to TRBJ1-4; D is perhaps TRBD1 (5 bases). V was clipped by 3 bases and J by 5 bases, with 10 bases between them. Germline loops: CDR1 DFQATT, CDR2 SNEGSKA (reference sequence). The CDR3 runs 13 residues. The CDR3 spells CSASGRVNEKLFF. The CDR3 region has the DNA TGCAGTGCTAGTGGCAGGGTAAATGAAAAACTGTTTTTT.

This chain links TRBV18 with TRBJ1-1; 7 bases are a match to TRBD1. The CDR3 length is 12 residues. V lost 4 bases to trimming and J lost 11 bases; unmatched junction nucleotides: 7. From germline, CDR1 is KGHSH and CDR2 LQKENI. In DNA, the CDR3 is TGTGCCAGCTCACGGGACAGTGCTTGGGCTTTCTTT. Its protein product is CASSRDSAWAFF.

This chain joins TRBV28 and TRBJ1-4; D is uncertain. Trimming left V 5 bases short and J 9 bases short, with 7 bases between. Looked up from germline, CDR1 is MDHEN and CDR2 is SYDVKM. The CDR3 has 11 residues. DNA of the CDR3: TGTGCCAGCAGTACTCCCCAAAAACTGTTTTTT. Its translation is CASSTPQKLFF.